A single sample is the source of the 29 T cell receptor beta chains below, sequenced in a study of cytomegalovirus exposure and HLA in healthy donors. Amplification used 60 Vbeta primers and 13 Jbeta primers. Assay used: immunoSEQ multiplex PCR; TCRdb lists only in-frame clones, some missing. The sample has 85,000 to 100,000 clones; over 75% are singletons. Sequencing was performed on PBMCs. These receptors all stem from a young man in good health and CMV-seronegative.

The V and J genes are TRBV5-1 and TRBJ2-7; the D call may be TRBD1 or TRBD2 (7 bases each). This CDR3 is 15 amino acids long. Germline V CDR1 and CDR2: SGHRS, YFSETQ. The V gene lost 4 bases and the J gene lost 0 bases, with 14 bases spanning the gap. The CDR3 loop is CASSLGGTDSYEQYF. The CDR3 DNA reads TGCGCCAGCAGCCTGGGAGGGACAGACTCCTACGAGCAGTACTTC.

This sequence joins TRBV9 and TRBJ2-5, with D perhaps TRBD2 (6 bases). Germline CDR1 reads SGDLS; CDR2 reads YYNGEE. Deletions cut 5 bases from V and 1 base from J, with 15 bases between. The length of the CDR3 is 15 residues. CDR3 nucleotide sequence: TGTGCCAGCAGTGTATCGGGACTCCCCCAAGAGACCCAGTACTTC. Its translation: CASSVSGLPQETQYF. Full variable domain (remainder filled in from reference TRBV9 and TRBJ2-5): DSGVTQTPKHLITATGQRVTLRCSPRSGDLSVYWYQQSLDQGLQFLIQYYNGEERAKGNILERFSAQQFPDLHSELNLSSLELGDSALYFCASSVSGLPQETQYFGPGTRLLVL.

V gene TRBV2 combines with J gene TRBJ1-1, with 11 positions matching TRBD1. The germline gives CDR1 SNHLY, CDR2 FYNNEI. V lost 6 bases, J lost 6 bases, and 6 bases stayed unmatched. CDR3 length equals 14 residues. DNA for the CDR3: TGTGCCAGCAGACCAGGACAGGGGGCCTCTGAAGCTTTCTTT. Translating gives CASRPGQGASEAFF.

The V gene is TRBV7-6, the J gene TRBJ2-5, with D possibly being TRBD2 (6 bases). Germline CDR1 and CDR2: SGHVS and FNYEAQ. V shed 4 bases and J shed 4 bases, with 25 bases lying between them. The CDR3 extends over 18 amino acids. CDR3 bases: TGTGCCAGCAGCTCTTTATCCGGGACCCGATGGGGAGGAGAGACCCAGTACTTC. Encoded protein: CASSSLSGTRWGGETQYF.

The chain carries TRBV9 and TRBJ1-1, with D perhaps TRBD1 (6 bases). CDR1 and CDR2 (germline): SGDLS, YYNGEE. The CDR3 extends over 16 amino acids. Trimming left V 2 bases short and J 5 bases short, with 19 bases between. CDR3 sequence: CASSVRGAGIGTEAFF. Here the CDR3 DNA reads TGTGCCAGCAGCGTGCGGGGGGCGGGGATTGGTACTGAAGCTTTCTTT.

This sequence joins TRBV27 and TRBJ2-3, with D hard to call. The CDR3 is made up of 13 amino acids. V was clipped by 4 bases and J by 7 bases, with 12 bases between them. Looked up from germline, CDR1 is MNHEY and CDR2 is SMNVEV (reference sequence). CDR3 DNA: TGTGCCAGCAGTTCCACCGACATCTATACGCAGTATTTT. This encodes CASSSTDIYTQYF.

A few counts support this clone. This chain uses TRBV7-8 with TRBJ2-5; 8 bases are a match to TRBD2. The CDR3 sequence is 15 residues long. J gave up 2 bases and V 7 bases, and 9 bases lay outside the gene matches. Germline values: CDR1 SGHVS, CDR2 FQNEAQ. The DNA of the CDR3 is TGTGCCAGCACCCCATCGGCTAGCGGGCAAGAGACCCAGTACTTC. Translating it yields CASTPSASGQETQYF.

This clone appeared a few times. The gene calls are TRBV28 and TRBJ1-4, with D possibly matching TRBD1 (6 bases). Germline assignment: CDR1 MDHEN and CDR2 SYDVKM. V gave up 5 bases and J gave up 8 bases, with 18 bases separating them. The CDR3 contains 15 residues. The CDR3 region has the DNA TGTGCCAGCAGTCGCCGGGCTCTGGGGGCGGAAAAACTGTTTTTT. It encodes CASSRRALGAEKLFF.

V is TRBV9 and J is TRBJ2-1; TRBD2 matches 11 bases. Germline values: CDR1 SGDLS, CDR2 YYNGEE. The CDR3 has 14 residues. V lost 2 bases to trimming and J lost 9 bases; unmatched junction nucleotides: 4. In DNA, the CDR3 is TGTGCCAGCAGCGTTAGCGGGAGGGAGAGTGAGCAGTTCTTC. Protein: CASSVSGRESEQFF.

J is TRBJ1-4 and V is TRBV9, with 9 bases matching TRBD1. The junction had 5 bases not matched to a gene; V was cut back by 7 bases and J by 4 bases. Germline V gives CDR1 SGDLS, CDR2 YYNGEE. The CDR3 length is 14 residues. The CDR3 DNA follows: TGTGCCAGCGGAAGGGACAGGGTTAATGAAAAACTGTTTTTT. As protein: CASGRDRVNEKLFF.

The V gene is TRBV6-4, the J gene TRBJ2-2; D gene ambiguous. Germline V gene sequence: CDR1 MRHNA, CDR2 SNTAGT. There are 15 residues in the CDR3. Trimming removed 2 bases from V and 2 bases from J, with 9 bases in between. The CDR3 reads CASSDEVSNTGELFF. The CDR3 region has the DNA TGTGCCAGCAGTGACGAGGTATCTAACACCGGGGAGCTGTTTTTT.

CDR3: CASSGTGGGYTF. DNA for the CDR3: TGTGCCAGCAGCGGTACGGGGGGTGGCTACACCTTC. This rearrangement joins TRBV2 to TRBJ1-2; maybe TRBD1 (5 bases). The CDR3 sequence is 12 residues long. Trimming took 6 bases from V and 7 from J, leaving 12 bases between them. CDR1 and CDR2 from the germline V gene are SNHLY and FYNNEI.

A few counts support this clone. The chain couples TRBV5-6 to TRBJ1-1; the D gene is possibly TRBD1 (5 bases). Germline V lookup: CDR1 SGHDT, CDR2 YYEEEE. The CDR3 loop spans 18 amino acids. The ends were cut back, 2 bases at V and 0 bases at J, with 20 bases in the middle. In DNA, the CDR3 is TGTGCCAGCAGCTTCACACAGTTCGGGGGAGCGATGAACACTGAAGCTTTCTTT. It specifies CASSFTQFGGAMNTEAFF.

The rearrangement links TRBV5-8 to TRBJ1-5, with no clear D. Trimming left V 4 bases short and J 0 bases short, with 8 bases between. Germline V lookup: CDR1 SGHTS, CDR2 YDEGEE. The CDR3 sequence is 14 residues long. The CDR3 nucleotides read TGTGCCAGCAGCAGAGGCTTTAGCAATCAGCCCCAGCATTTT. Its protein is CASSRGFSNQPQHF. Complete variable domain (other parts from reference TRBV5-8 and TRBJ1-5): EAGVTQSPTHLIKTRGQQATLRCSPISGHTSVYWYQQALGLGLQFLLWYDEGEERNRGNFPPRFSGRQFPNYSSELNVNALELEDSALYLCASSRGFSNQPQHFGDGTRLSIL.

This clone was seen only a few times. This chain connects TRBV4-3 to TRBJ1-1; weak D call: TRBD1 (5 bases). With 1 base removed from V and 5 bases from J, the gap between germline ends came to 14 bases. This CDR3 has 15 amino acids. Germline CDR1 and CDR2: LGHNA and YSLEER. The CDR3 protein is CASSQAAGQVTEAFF. As DNA, the CDR3 is TGCGCCAGCAGCCAAGCTGCGGGGCAGGTTACTGAAGCTTTCTTT.

This chain's CDR3 is CAWSVVARDTDTQYF. The DNA of the CDR3 is TGTGCCTGGAGTGTAGTGGCCAGGGACACAGATACGCAGTATTTT. V is TRBV30 and J is TRBJ2-3; D is possibly TRBD1 (5 bases). Trimming shortened V by 0 bases and J by 2 bases, and 12 bases separated the two germline ends. The germline V gene encodes CDR1 GTSNPN and CDR2 SVGIG (reference sequence). The CDR3 covers 15 residues.

The chain recombines TRBV19 with TRBJ2-7, with 14 positions matching TRBD2. Unmatched junction bases numbered 15, after V lost 6 bases and J lost 2 bases. This CDR3 contains 19 residues. Germline lookup yields CDR1 LNHDA and CDR2 SQIVND (reference sequence). CDR3 bases: TGTGCCAGTAGCAATGGGGGACTAGCGGGGGTCCACTGGGCCTACGAGCAGTACTTC. It encodes CASSNGGLAGVHWAYEQYF.

This chain connects TRBV10-3 to TRBJ1-2; TRBD1 might be the D (5 bases). The germline CDR1 and CDR2 sequences are ENHRY and SYGVKD. V was pared by 3 bases and J by 10 bases, with 9 bases between. The length of the CDR3 is 11 residues. The CDR3 coding sequence is TGTGCCATCAGTGATTCCAGGGACTACACCTTC. It codes for CAISDSRDYTF.

This sequence joins TRBV7-6 and TRBJ2-5, with TRBD1 identical over 10 bases. The better agreement between TRBJ2-7 and the DNA end casts doubt on the J call. CDR1 and CDR2 from the germline V gene are SGHVS and FNYEAQ. The CDR3 covers 14 residues. The CDR3 DNA reads as TGTGCCAGCAGCTTAGGACAGGGGGCCCACGAGCAGTACTTC. Its translation is CASSLGQGAHEQYF.

The chain has TRBV6-5 and TRBJ2-7, with TRBD2 identical over 7 bases. This CDR3 spans 15 amino acids. Trimming took 0 bases from V and 2 from J; bases not matched to a gene: 4. CDR1 is MNHEY, CDR2 SVGAGI, per germline. CDR3 nucleotides: TGTGCCAGCAGTTACTCGGAGGGAGGGCCCTACGAGCAGTACTTC. It yields the protein CASSYSEGGPYEQYF.

V usage is TRBV5-1 and J usage is TRBJ2-2, with 7 bases that match TRBD2. V shed 1 base and J 5 bases; nucleotides not matched to a gene: 8. Per the germline V gene, CDR1 is SGHRS and CDR2 is YFSETQ. This CDR3 is built from 16 residues. DNA of the CDR3: TGCGCCAGCAGCTTGAGGTCGGGAGCGGGAACCGGGGAGCTGTTTTTT. Translation gives CASSLRSGAGTGELFF.

The chain recombines TRBV7-9 with TRBJ1-1; 9 nucleotides align to TRBD1. CDR1 SEHNR and CDR2 FQNEAQ come from the germline V gene (reference sequence). The V gene end was trimmed by 5 bases and the J gene end by 0 bases; junction bases not matched to a gene: 10. This CDR3 spans 17 amino acids. Here the CDR3 reads CASSIVGQGPMNTEAFF. The CDR3 nucleotides are TGTGCCAGCAGCATAGTCGGACAGGGGCCCATGAACACTGAAGCTTTCTTT.

The chain combines TRBV6-5 with TRBJ1-5; 7 positions agree with TRBD1. The trim removed 5 bases at V and 7 bases at J, leaving 11 bases unmatched. The CDR3 has 15 amino acids. Germline assignment: CDR1 MNHEY and CDR2 SVGAGI. The CDR3 DNA reads TGTGCCAGCAGTAAGCAAGGGGGCCCGGGGCAGCCCCAGCATTTT. Its protein is CASSKQGGPGQPQHF.

This chain joins TRBV30 and TRBJ2-7, with 7 bases that match TRBD2. This CDR3 is 14 amino acids long. With 1 base clipped from V and 2 bases from J, the junction kept 5 bases outside the gene matches. Germline V lookup: CDR1 GTSNPN, CDR2 SVGIG (reference sequence). CDR3: CAWSGQGLTYEQYF. The CDR3 nucleotides read TGTGCCTGGAGTGGCCAGGGACTAACCTACGAGCAGTACTTC.

The chain has TRBV7-9 and TRBJ2-7; perhaps TRBD2 as D (6 bases). Germline V gene lookup returns CDR1 SEHNR and CDR2 FQNEAQ (reference sequence). The V gene lost 1 base and the J gene lost 6 bases, with 7 bases spanning the gap. CDR3 length: 12 residues. The CDR3 loop reads CASSLGRGEQYF. DNA of the CDR3: TGTGCCAGCAGCTTAGGGAGGGGCGAGCAGTACTTC.

This clone was picked up a small number of times. The chain recombines TRBV9 with TRBJ2-7; the D is unclear. Germline V CDR1 and CDR2: SGDLS, YYNGEE. The CDR3 extends over 14 amino acids. With 0 bases removed from V and 2 bases from J, the gap between germline ends came to 9 bases. This chain's CDR3 is CASSVGATTYEQYF. The CDR3 nucleotides are TGTGCCAGCAGCGTAGGGGCTACCACCTACGAGCAGTACTTC.

The chain uses TRBV4-3 and TRBJ2-3, with 9 bases lining up with TRBD2. From germline, CDR1 is LGHNA and CDR2 YSLEER. Trimming took 0 bases from V and 7 from J; bases not matched to a gene: 11. The CDR3 runs 17 residues. The CDR3 nucleotides are TGCGCCAGCAGCCAAGAAGGCGGGGGGGCCATATTGAATACGCAGTATTTT. Translation: CASSQEGGGAILNTQYF.

The chain joins TRBV6-1 to TRBJ2-1; 14 bases are a match to TRBD2. This CDR3 spans 17 amino acids. The J segment lost 9 bases and the V segment lost 1 base, leaving 8 bases of the junction unmatched. Per the germline V gene, CDR1 is MNHNS and CDR2 is SASEGT. For the CDR3, the DNA is TGTGCCAGCAGTGAAGACGTTGTGGGGACTAGCGGGAGTGAGCAGTTCTTC. Translation: CASSEDVVGTSGSEQFF.

For the CDR3, the DNA is TGTGCCAGCAGTGAAGTAGGGCAGGGTCCCTACGAGCAGTACTTC. It specifies CASSEVGQGPYEQYF. The chain combines TRBV28 with TRBJ2-7, with a possible D match to TRBD1 (5 bases). Germline V gene data show CDR1 as MDHEN and CDR2 as SYDVKM. The CDR3 consists of 15 residues. Deletions cut 5 bases from V and 2 bases from J, with 16 bases between.